These 11 T cell receptor beta chains came from one sample sequenced in a study of neoadjuvant nivolumab and ipilimumab in lung cancer. The table came from immunoSEQ multiplex PCR; TCRdb's copy has only in-frame clones and leaves some out. The profile shows 24,000 or so clones, 65% to 85% of them singletons. The specimen comprised peripheral blood, sampled before neoadjuvant nivolumab, alone or with ipilimumab. All receptors come from an adult with non-small cell lung cancer.

Notes on this clone: A junction boundary mismatches the germline segment, possibly from a read error. The genes are TRBV9 and TRBJ2-1; TRBD2 matches at 10 bases. The length of the CDR3 is 16 residues. Germline V gene lookup returns CDR1 SGDLS and CDR2 YYNGEE. The CDR3 DNA reads TGTGCCAGCACCGTAGGGGCAAGCGGGGGGGCAGGTGAGCAGTTCTTC. Protein: CASTVGASGGAGEQFF.

This clone has only one observation. The chain links TRBV14 to TRBJ2-3; D possibly corresponds to TRBD2 (6 bases). The CDR3 consists of 13 residues. Trimming stripped 4 bases from V and 9 bases from J, with 14 bases between. The germline gives CDR1 SGHDN, CDR2 FVKESK. In DNA, the CDR3 is TGTGCCAGCAGCCGCGGGGTCACAGGAACGCAGTATTTT. Its protein product is CASSRGVTGTQYF.

V is TRBV7-2 and J is TRBJ1-6; the D is unclear. Trimming pared 1 base from V and 7 bases from J, leaving 11 bases between. CDR1 is SGHTA and CDR2 is FQGNSA in the germline V gene. There are 15 residues in the CDR3. Written as DNA, the CDR3 is TGTGCCAGCAGCTTAGACCAGGCCCCCAATTCACCCCTCCACTTT. Encoded protein: CASSLDQAPNSPLHF.

This clone was seen a single time. V and J are TRBV4-1 and TRBJ1-1; possible D gene TRBD1, 5 bases. Per the germline V gene, CDR1 is MGHRA and CDR2 is YSYEKL. CDR3 length: 9 amino acids. The V and J ends lost 10 bases and 8 bases respectively, with 8 bases between them. As DNA, the CDR3 is TGCGCCATCCAGGGCGAAGCTTTCTTT. Residues: CAIQGEAFF.

This chain joins TRBV25-1 and TRBJ2-7, with D tentatively TRBD2 (5 bases). Looked up from germline, CDR1 is MGHDK and CDR2 is SYGVNS. The CDR3 covers 13 residues. Trimming stripped 7 bases from V and 2 bases from J, with 12 bases between. The CDR3 is CASIGPGTYEQYF. CDR3 in DNA: TGTGCCAGCATAGGCCCGGGGACCTACGAGCAGTACTTC.

J is TRBJ1-5 and V is TRBV18; 8 nucleotides align to TRBD1. Germline CDR1 reads KGHSH; CDR2 reads LQKENI. This CDR3 contains 17 residues. Trimming at V came to 4 bases and at J to 2 bases, leaving 10 bases not matched to a gene. CDR3 sequence: CASSQRQGSIGNQPQHF. The CDR3 region has the DNA TGTGCCAGCTCACAACGACAGGGGAGCATAGGCAATCAGCCCCAGCATTTT. The variable domain in full, with the rest retrieved from reference TRBV18 and TRBJ1-5, is NAGVMQNPRHLVRRRGQEARLRCSPMKGHSHVYWYRQLPEEGLKFMVYLQKENIIDESGMPKERFSAEFPKEGPSILRIQQVVRGDSAAYFCASSQRQGSIGNQPQHFGDGTRLSIL.

This clone showed up just once. The chain is built from TRBV5-1 and TRBJ2-7; D may be TRBD2 (6 bases). Per germline, CDR1 SGHRS and CDR2 YFSETQ. V was clipped by 4 bases and J by 6 bases, with 8 bases between them. CDR3 size: 11 residues. DNA for the CDR3: TGCGCCAGCAGCCGGGGGTTCGAGCAGTACTTC. Residues: CASSRGFEQYF. The variable domain in full, with the rest retrieved from reference TRBV5-1 and TRBJ2-7, is KAGVTQTPRYLIKTRGQQVTLSCSPISGHRSVSWYQQTPGQGLQFLFEYFSETQRNKGNFPGRFSGRQFSNSRSEMNVSTLELGDSALYLCASSRGFEQYFGPGTRLTVT.

The chain is built from TRBV4-1 and TRBJ2-1, with D possibly TRBD2 on 6 matching bases. Trimming took off 5 bases at V and 0 bases at J, with 14 bases between the two ends. This CDR3 comprises 16 residues. Germline CDR1 reads MGHRA; CDR2 reads YSYEKL. The CDR3 is CASSFSGGSSYNEQFF. The CDR3 DNA reads as TGCGCCAGCAGCTTTTCCGGGGGAAGCTCCTACAATGAGCAGTTCTTC.

The chain recombines TRBV7-7 with TRBJ2-7, with D possibly TRBD2 on 6 matching bases. V dropped 1 base and J dropped 5 bases, with 9 bases sitting between them. Germline V CDR1 and CDR2: SSHAT, FNYEAQ (reference sequence). This CDR3 contains 13 residues. Here the CDR3 DNA reads TGTGCCAGCAGCTTAGGCGGGGATAACGAGCAGTACTTC. Protein sequence: CASSLGGDNEQYF. The full variable domain, with the rest looked up from reference TRBV7-7 and TRBJ2-7, is GAGVSQSPRYKVTKRGQDVTLRCDPISSHATLYWYQQALGQGPEFLTYFNYEAQPDKSGLPSDRFSAERPEGSISTLTIQRTEQRDSAMYRCASSLGGDNEQYFGPGTRLTVT.

Details on this clone: One junction end disagrees with the germline gene, perhaps due to a read error. V is TRBV7-8 and J is TRBJ2-7; possibly TRBD2 for D (6 bases). The length of the CDR3 is 12 residues. Germline CDR1 SGHVS, CDR2 FQNEAQ. CDR3: CASSLGGGTHRF. The CDR3 DNA is TGTGCCAGCAGCTTAGGGGGCGGGACCCACAGGTTC.

This clone is medium-sized by share. This sequence joins TRBV5-1 and TRBJ1-1; maybe TRBD1 (5 bases). The V end was cut by 0 bases, the J end by 1 base, with 10 bases between. This CDR3 is built from 15 residues. Per germline, CDR1 SGHRS and CDR2 YFSETQ. As DNA, the CDR3 is TGCGCCAGCAGCTTGGTGGGGCCCAAGAACACTGAAGCTTTCTTT. Translating it yields CASSLVGPKNTEAFF.